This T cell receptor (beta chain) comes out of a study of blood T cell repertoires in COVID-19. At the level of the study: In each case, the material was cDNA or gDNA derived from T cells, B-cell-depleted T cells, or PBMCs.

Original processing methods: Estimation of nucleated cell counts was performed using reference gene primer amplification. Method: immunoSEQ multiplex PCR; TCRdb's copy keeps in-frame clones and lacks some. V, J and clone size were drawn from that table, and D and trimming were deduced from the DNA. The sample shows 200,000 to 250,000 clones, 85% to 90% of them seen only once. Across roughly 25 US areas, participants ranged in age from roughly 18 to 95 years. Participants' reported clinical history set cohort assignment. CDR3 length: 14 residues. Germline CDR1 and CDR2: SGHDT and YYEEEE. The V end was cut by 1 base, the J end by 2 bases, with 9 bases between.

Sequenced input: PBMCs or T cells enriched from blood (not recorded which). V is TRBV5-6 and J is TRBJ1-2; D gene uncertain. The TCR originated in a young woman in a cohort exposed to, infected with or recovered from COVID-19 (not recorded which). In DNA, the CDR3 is TGTGCCAGCAGCTTGCTGCGCGCAAACTATGGCTACACCTTC. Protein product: CASSLLRANYGYTF.